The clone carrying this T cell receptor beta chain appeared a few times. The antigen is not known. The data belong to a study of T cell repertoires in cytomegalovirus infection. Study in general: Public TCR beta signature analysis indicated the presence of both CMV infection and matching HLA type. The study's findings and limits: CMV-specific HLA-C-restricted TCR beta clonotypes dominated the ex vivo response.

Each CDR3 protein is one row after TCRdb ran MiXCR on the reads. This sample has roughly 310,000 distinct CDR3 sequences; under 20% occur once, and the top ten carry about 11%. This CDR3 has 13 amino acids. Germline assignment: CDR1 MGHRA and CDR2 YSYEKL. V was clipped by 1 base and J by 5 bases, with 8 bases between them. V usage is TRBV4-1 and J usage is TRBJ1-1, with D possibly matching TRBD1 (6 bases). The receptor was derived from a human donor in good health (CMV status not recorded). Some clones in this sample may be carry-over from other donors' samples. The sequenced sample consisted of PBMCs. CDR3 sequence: CASSQVGGTEAFF. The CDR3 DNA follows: TGCGCCAGCAGCCAAGTAGGGGGAACTGAAGCTTTCTTT.